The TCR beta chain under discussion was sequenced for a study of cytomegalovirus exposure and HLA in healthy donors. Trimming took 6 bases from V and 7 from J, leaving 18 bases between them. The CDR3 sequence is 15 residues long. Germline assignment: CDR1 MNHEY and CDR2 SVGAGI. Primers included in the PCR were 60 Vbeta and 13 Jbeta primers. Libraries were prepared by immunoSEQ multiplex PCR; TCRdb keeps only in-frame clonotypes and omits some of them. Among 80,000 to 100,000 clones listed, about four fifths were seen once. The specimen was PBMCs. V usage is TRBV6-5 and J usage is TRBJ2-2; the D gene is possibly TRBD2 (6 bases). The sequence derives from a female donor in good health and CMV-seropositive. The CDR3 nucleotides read TGTGCCAGCAGCTTCTTCACTAGCCGCGGCGGGGAGCTGTTTTTT. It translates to CASSFFTSRGGELFF.